The 8 T cell receptor beta chains below come from one sample, sequenced in a study of blood T cells in healthy people across ages (dated by TCRdb to about 2015). To prepare the library, 5' RACE was applied. Reads for this sample came from an Illumina HiSeq 2500. The second PCR ran for about 6 to 11 cycles and used a J-beta primer mix along with a sample-barcoded 5' primer. The public sequencing data were trimmed at Q25 with fastp and processed into clonotypes with MiXCR by TCRdb, which kept only in-frame beta chains. Duplicate CDR3 protein sequences are folded into a single record with the most common DNA and genes. The sample table lists fewer than 1,000,000 distinct CDR3 sequences, approximately 48% of them with a count of one. Jointly, the top ten make up approximately 19% of the sample. Material for sequencing was blood. These receptors were taken from a man in his sixties in good health.

The rearrangement uses TRBV12-3 or TRBV12-4 and TRBJ1-1; no reliable D call. The V end lost 5 bases, the J end lost 2 bases, and 15 bases lay between the germline ends. CDR3 length equals 15 residues. This chain's CDR3 is CASSPPPGINTEAFF. Written as DNA, the CDR3 is TGTGCCAGCAGTCCCCCCCCGGGCATAAACACTGAAGCTTTCTTT.

The V call is TRBV12-3 or TRBV12-4, the J call TRBJ2-3, with D hard to call. Deletions cut 1 base from V and 2 bases from J, with 7 bases between. The length of the CDR3 is 14 residues. CDR3 bases: TGTGCCAGCAGTTTAGACGACGCCACAGATACGCAGTATTTT. It encodes CASSLDDATDTQYF.

The chain recombines TRBV20-1 with TRBJ2-4; unclear D gene. The CDR3 sequence is 13 residues long. Germline CDR1 is DFQATT and CDR2 is SNEGSKA (reference sequence). Trimming removed 3 bases at V and 7 bases at J, with 13 bases between. The CDR3 is CSASFAGLNIQYF. For the CDR3, the DNA is TGCAGTGCTAGCTTCGCTGGCCTTAACATTCAGTACTTC.

This clonotype was seen repeatedly, ten times or more. This chain joins TRBV12-3 or TRBV12-4 and TRBJ2-7, with TRBD1 matching over 9 bases. The CDR3 spans 15 residues. Trimming took 5 bases from V and 2 from J; bases not matched to a gene: 7. This chain's CDR3 is CASSRPGQGAYEQYF. The CDR3 DNA reads TGTGCCAGCAGTCGACCGGGACAGGGAGCCTACGAGCAGTACTTC.

This clonotype appeared once. The chain joins TRBV21-1 to TRBJ2-3. TRBV21-1 is a documented pseudogene. CDR3 length: 16 residues. DNA of the CDR3: TGTGCCAGCAGCAAATATAGAGACCCATGCACTGATACGCAGTATTTT. This gives the protein CASSKYRDPCTDTQYF.

The chain couples TRBV19 to TRBJ2-7, with 9 bases that match TRBD1. V dropped 9 bases and J dropped 8; count of bases not matched to a gene: 11. The germline V gene has CDR1 LNHDA and CDR2 SQIVND (reference sequence). This CDR3 is 13 amino acids long. The CDR3 loop reads CASREWDRDKQYF. CDR3 in DNA: TGTGCCAGCCGGGAGTGGGACAGGGACAAGCAGTACTTC.

This clonotype was seen a handful of times. The genes are TRBV4-3 and TRBJ2-7; 8 bases map to TRBD2. The J call may be faulty, since TRBJ2-5 better matches the DNA end. This CDR3 has 15 residues. Germline V lookup: CDR1 LGHNA, CDR2 YSLEER. The CDR3 DNA follows: TGCGCCAGCAGCCAAGGAGGACTAGCTTTGGAGACCCAGTACTTC. Translating gives CASSQGGLALETQYF.

J is TRBJ1-6 and V is TRBV25-1; 7 nucleotides match TRBD1. The CDR3 runs to 15 residues. The V and J ends lost 0 bases and 9 bases, in that order; junction bases with no gene match: 5. Germline V gene data show CDR1 as MGHDK and CDR2 as SYGVNS. The CDR3 DNA is TGTGCCAGCAGTGAATATGAGGGGGCGGGTTCACCCCTCCACTTT. It encodes CASSEYEGAGSPLHF.